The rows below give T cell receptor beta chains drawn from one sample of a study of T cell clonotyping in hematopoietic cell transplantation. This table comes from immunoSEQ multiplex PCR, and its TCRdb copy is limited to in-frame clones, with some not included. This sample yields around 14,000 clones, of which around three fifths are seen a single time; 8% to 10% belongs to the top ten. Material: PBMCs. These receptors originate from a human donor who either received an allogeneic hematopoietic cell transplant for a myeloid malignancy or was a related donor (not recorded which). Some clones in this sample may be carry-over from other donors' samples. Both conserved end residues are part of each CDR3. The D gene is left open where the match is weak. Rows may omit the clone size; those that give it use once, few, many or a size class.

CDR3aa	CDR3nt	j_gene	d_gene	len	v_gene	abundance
CAWSVPGEVQPQHF	TGTGCCTGGAGTGTACCGGGGGAGGTCCAGCCCCAGCATTTT	TRBJ1-5	NA	14	TRBV30	NA
CASSIVPTGEQYF	TGTGCCAGTAGTATAGTCCCTACTGGCGAGCAGTACTTC	TRBJ2-7	NA	13	TRBV19	few
CASSANGVWETQYF	TGTGCCAGCAGTGCTAATGGGGTTTGGGAGACCCAGTACTTC	TRBJ2-5	NA	14	TRBV6-1	NA
CASSLEVRSPLHF	TGTGCCAGCAGTTTAGAGGTGCGATCACCCCTCCATTTT	TRBJ1-6	NA	13	TRBV28	NA
CASSFTGSEFNYGYTF	TGTGCCAGCAGCTTTACAGGGTCCGAATTTAACTATGGCTACACCTTC	TRBJ1-2	NA	16	TRBV7-8	few
CASSLGPGTGRKYEQYF	TGTGCCAGCAGCTTGGGCCCCGGGACAGGGCGAAAGTACGAGCAGTACTTC	TRBJ2-7	TRBD1	17	TRBV5-6	NA
CASSTRRGTTNTGELFF	TGTGCCAGCAGTACACGCAGGGGGACCACGAACACCGGGGAGCTGTTTTTT	TRBJ2-2	TRBD1	17	TRBV28	NA
CASSLGQGTTDTQYF	TGCGCCAGCAGCTTGGGTCAGGGGACCACAGATACGCAGTATTTT	TRBJ2-3	NA	15	TRBV5-1	NA
CASSPIAVNYGYTF	TGCGCCAGCAGCCCCATTGCAGTTAACTATGGCTACACCTTC	TRBJ1-2	NA	14	TRBV4-3	NA
CAWAGTSGGANTGELFF	TGTGCCTGGGCAGGGACTAGCGGGGGCGCGAACACCGGGGAGCTGTTTTTT	TRBJ2-2	TRBD2	17	TRBV30	NA
CASSSLGEDYGYTF	TGCGCCAGCAGCTCCCTGGGAGAGGACTATGGCTACACCTTC	TRBJ1-2	NA	14	TRBV5-1	NA
CAWSFEFLKNYGYTF	TGTGCCTGGAGTTTCGAGTTCTTAAAGAACTATGGCTACACCTTC	TRBJ1-2	NA	15	TRBV30	few
CASCGRFNQPQHF	TGTGCCAGCTGTGGACGGTTCAATCAGCCCCAGCATTTT	TRBJ1-5	NA	13	TRBV2	NA
CAWSPQETQYF	TGTGCCTGGAGTCCTCAAGAGACCCAGTACTTC	TRBJ2-5	NA	11	TRBV30	NA
CAWSSNRGDEQYF	TGTGCCTGGAGTTCCAACAGGGGAGACGAGCAGTACTTC	TRBJ2-7	TRBD1	13	TRBV30	NA
CSVEGQGEGYTF	TGCAGCGTTGAAGGCCAGGGTGAAGGCTACACCTTC	TRBJ1-2	NA	12	TRBV29-1	NA
CASSYSGQVYNSPLHF	TGTGCCAGCAGTTACTCTGGGCAGGTCTATAATTCACCCCTCCACTTT	TRBJ1-6	NA	16	TRBV6-5	NA
CASSFAGGTNEQFF	TGTGCCAGCAGTTTTGCGGGGGGCACCAATGAGCAGTTCTTC	TRBJ2-1	TRBD2	14	TRBV25-1	once
CASSSGDSQPYEQYF	TGTGCCAGCAGCTCGGGCGACTCACAACCATACGAGCAGTACTTC	TRBJ2-7	NA	15	TRBV5-4	few
CASSFRDIDYEQYF	TGTGCCAGCAGCTTCCGGGACATAGACTACGAGCAGTACTTC	TRBJ2-7	NA	14	TRBV5-6	once
CASRLGTGAYNEQFF	TGTGCCAGCAGACTCGGGACAGGGGCGTACAATGAGCAGTTCTTC	TRBJ2-1	TRBD1	15	TRBV28	NA
CAGARSLNEKLFF	TGTGCGGGGGCCAGGTCCCTTAATGAAAAACTGTTTTTT	TRBJ1-4	NA	13	TRBV30	NA
CASSYPDVANGYTF	TGTGCCAGCAGTTACCCTGATGTAGCGAATGGCTACACCTTC	TRBJ1-2	NA	14	TRBV6-5	NA
CAWSDGTSGRAIFTQYF	TGTGCCTGGAGTGACGGGACTAGCGGGAGGGCCATCTTTACGCAGTATTTT	TRBJ2-3	TRBD2	17	TRBV30	NA
CSVPTPGTDTQYF	TGCAGCGTTCCTACCCCGGGGACAGATACGCAGTATTTT	TRBJ2-3	NA	13	TRBV29-1	few
CASSYDRRVRTEAFF	TGTGCCAGCAGTTACGACAGGAGGGTTCGCACTGAAGCTTTCTTT	TRBJ1-1	NA	15	TRBV6-5	NA
CASSAGGGRKREQYF	TGTGCCAGCAGCGCGGGGGGCGGTCGCAAGCGCGAGCAGTACTTC	TRBJ2-7	TRBD2	15	TRBV11-2	NA
CASSRDGAYEQYF	TGTGCCAGCAGTCGGGACGGGGCCTACGAGCAGTACTTC	TRBJ2-7	NA	13	TRBV6-1	few
CASSSGTSSYNEQFF	TGTGCCAGCAGTTCCGGGACTAGCTCCTACAATGAGCAGTTCTTC	TRBJ2-1	TRBD2	15	TRBV6-5	NA
CASSQNPGLGGYTF	TGCGCCAGCAGCCAGAACCCGGGACTGGGGGGCTACACCTTC	TRBJ1-2	NA	14	TRBV5-1	NA
CASSLDVGQAHEQYF	TGTGCCAGCAGCTTAGATGTGGGACAGGCCCACGAGCAGTACTTC	TRBJ2-7	TRBD1	15	TRBV11-2	NA
CAWGVGQIDTEAFF	TGTGCCTGGGGTGTCGGACAGATTGACACTGAAGCTTTCTTT	TRBJ1-1	NA	14	TRBV30	NA
CAWSKTGAGGYTF	TGTGCCTGGAGTAAGACAGGGGCCGGTGGCTACACCTTC	TRBJ1-2	TRBD1	13	TRBV30	once
CASSQGLANTEAFF	TGTGCCAGCAGCCAAGGGTTGGCGAACACTGAAGCTTTCTTT	TRBJ1-1	NA	14	TRBV14	NA
CASSSLTGYEQYF	TGTGCCAGCAGCTCCTTGACAGGGTACGAGCAGTACTTC	TRBJ2-7	TRBD1	13	TRBV5-6	NA
CSVEELTEEQYF	TGCAGCGTTGAAGAGCTGACAGAAGAGCAGTACTTC	TRBJ2-7	NA	12	TRBV29-1	few
CASSRDRVTYEQYF	TGTGCCAGCAGCCGGGACAGGGTAACCTACGAGCAGTACTTC	TRBJ2-7	TRBD1	14	TRBV28	NA
CASSYKRKETQYF	TGTGCCAGCAGTTATAAGCGGAAAGAGACCCAGTACTTC	TRBJ2-5	NA	13	TRBV11-3	NA
CAWSVPRDRGSYEQYF	TGTGCCTGGAGTGTACCCCGGGACAGGGGGTCCTACGAGCAGTACTTC	TRBJ2-7	TRBD1	16	TRBV30	once
CASSPGQFSYEQYF	TGCGCCAGCAGCCCGGGACAGTTCTCGTACGAGCAGTACTTC	TRBJ2-7	TRBD1	14	TRBV4-1	few
CASSTRTENTEAFF	TGCGCCAGCAGCACCCGGACGGAGAACACTGAAGCTTTCTTT	TRBJ1-1	NA	14	TRBV4-1	medium-sized
CASSFSYTGELFF	TGCGCCAGCAGTTTTTCTTACACCGGGGAGCTGTTTTTT	TRBJ2-2	NA	13	TRBV10-1	NA
CASIGQAGELFF	TGTGCCAGCATCGGACAGGCCGGGGAGCTGTTTTTT	TRBJ2-2	TRBD1	12	TRBV6-1	NA
CASSQEIAGMFF	TGTGCCAGCAGCCAAGAAATTGCCGGCATGTTCTTT	TRBJ1-1	NA	12	TRBV14	NA
CASSLGGTYEQYF	TGCGCCAGCAGCTTGGGTGGAACTTACGAGCAGTACTTC	TRBJ2-7	NA	13	TRBV5-1	NA
CASSLVVGEGSGELFF	TGTGCCAGCAGCTTAGTGGTAGGGGAGGGGTCCGGGGAGCTGTTTTTT	TRBJ2-2	TRBD2	16	TRBV7-2	NA
CSVGQGNQPQHF	TGCAGCGTTGGACAGGGTAATCAGCCCCAGCATTTT	TRBJ1-5	TRBD1	12	TRBV29-1	NA
CAWSVRGPRSTDTQYF	TGTGCCTGGAGTGTAAGGGGGCCGCGGAGCACAGATACGCAGTATTTT	TRBJ2-3	TRBD1	16	TRBV30	NA
CASSERGHQETQYF	TGTGCCAGCAGTGAACGGGGTCACCAAGAGACCCAGTACTTC	TRBJ2-5	NA	14	TRBV25-1	medium-sized
CASSLVTGYEQYF	TGTGCCAGCAGTTTGGTGACAGGCTACGAGCAGTACTTC	TRBJ2-7	NA	13	TRBV28	NA